This passage covers 27 T cell receptor beta chains from one sample sequenced in a study of T cell responses to AZD1222 COVID-19 vaccine. Sequencing used immunoSEQ multiplex PCR; TCRdb keeps in-frame clones, though not all of them. The table records fewer than 150,000 clones, under 95% of them present only once. The sequenced sample was peripheral blood, obtained on day 0 of AZD1222 vaccination. These receptors originate from an adult in good health.

This clone was seen more than once but under ten times. This chain joins TRBV7-2 and TRBJ2-2, with TRBD1 identical over 8 bases. Per the germline V gene, CDR1 is SGHTA and CDR2 is FQGNSA. J gave up 7 bases and V 4 bases, and 8 bases lay outside the gene matches. The CDR3 contains 15 residues. CDR3 region: CASSSPQGAIGELFF. The CDR3 nucleotides read TGTGCCAGCAGCTCGCCCCAGGGGGCCATCGGGGAGCTGTTTTTT.

This clone occurred once. The chain couples TRBV28 to TRBJ1-5; no definite D call. The V end lost 1 base, the J end lost 7 bases, and 11 bases lay between the germline ends. This CDR3 contains 14 residues. Germline V gives CDR1 MDHEN, CDR2 SYDVKM. CDR3 protein: CASSLLGIMQPQHF. In DNA, the CDR3 is TGTGCCAGCAGTTTATTGGGGATAATGCAGCCCCAGCATTTT.

As concerns this clone: At one end the junction does not follow the germline gene, possibly because of a read error. The chain joins TRBV7-7 to TRBJ1-2; D uncertain. Looked up from germline, CDR1 is SSHAT and CDR2 is FNYEAQ (reference sequence). This CDR3 region has 13 residues. CDR3 sequence: CASSLVDRTGYTF. The CDR3 nucleotides read TGTGCTAGCAGCCTAGTAGACCGTACAGGCTACACCTTC. The full variable domain, its missing parts supplied by reference TRBV7-7 and TRBJ1-2, is GAGVSQSPRYKVTKRGQDVTLRCDPISSHATLYWYQQALGQGPEFLTYFNYEAQPDKSGLPSDRFSAERPEGSISTLTIQRTEQRDSAMYRCASSLVDRTGYTFGSGTRLTVV.

The V call is TRBV28, the J call TRBJ1-2; D is ambiguous. Per the germline V gene, CDR1 is MDHEN and CDR2 is SYDVKM. There are 15 residues in the CDR3. V shed 2 bases and J shed 0 bases, with 10 bases lying between them. CDR3 amino acids: CASSLSRTPNYGYTF. CDR3 DNA sequence: TGTGCCAGCAGTTTAAGTAGGACTCCTAACTATGGCTACACCTTC.

This rearrangement joins TRBV5-4 to TRBJ2-7, with D perhaps assigned TRBD1 or TRBD2 (5 bases each). V was clipped by 6 bases and J by 3 bases, with 16 bases between them. CDR1 and CDR2 from the germline V gene are SGHNT and YYREEE (reference sequence). The CDR3 spans 14 residues. The chain's CDR3 is CASNRDGGFYEQYF. The CDR3 nucleotides read TGTGCCAGCAACCGGGACGGCGGGTTCTACGAGCAGTACTTC.

This chain uses TRBV12-1 with TRBJ2-3; TRBD2 was called by the table and not checked on the DNA. TRBV12-1 is tagged as a pseudogene. CDR3 length: 18 amino acids. CDR3 loop: CASSFGPTSGSNPDTQYF. As DNA, the CDR3 is TGTGCCAGCAGCTTTGGCCCTACTAGCGGGAGTAATCCAGATACGCAGTATTTT.

This chain joins TRBV4-1 and TRBJ1-2, with 7 bases fitting TRBD1. The CDR3 loop spans 15 amino acids. Germline loops: CDR1 MGHRA, CDR2 YSYEKL. Trimming cost V 3 bases and J 2 bases; bases outside gene matches: 6. DNA for the CDR3: TGCGCCAGCAGCCACCCATCGACAGGGAACTATGGCTACACCTTC. This sequence encodes CASSHPSTGNYGYTF.

The V and J genes are TRBV5-6 and TRBJ2-5; 9 positions agree with TRBD1. With V trimmed by 4 bases and J by 5 bases, 6 bases remained unmatched. This CDR3 is 14 amino acids long. Germline V gives CDR1 SGHDT, CDR2 YYEEEE. CDR3 in amino acids: CASSPYRGRETQYF. CDR3 bases: TGTGCCAGCAGCCCATACAGGGGGCGCGAGACCCAGTACTTC.

The V and J genes are TRBV5-6 and TRBJ2-7, with D tentatively TRBD1 or TRBD2 (5 bases each). Deletions cut 0 bases from V and 4 bases from J, with 17 bases between. Germline values: CDR1 SGHDT, CDR2 YYEEEE. There are 16 residues in the CDR3. The CDR3 reads CASSLVGEGREYEQYF. CDR3 sequence (DNA): TGTGCCAGCAGCTTGGTTGGAGAGGGGCGTGAGTACGAGCAGTACTTC.

DNA of the CDR3: TGTGCCAGCAGTTTAGGAAGCTCCTACAATGAGCAGTTCTTC. Residues: CASSLGSSYNEQFF. J is TRBJ2-1 and V is TRBV27; D unresolved. This CDR3 has 14 residues. Germline-derived CDR1 and CDR2 are MNHEY and SMNVEV (reference sequence). V lost 2 bases and J 0 bases, leaving 5 bases between the germline ends.

This rearrangement joins TRBV19 to TRBJ1-5; no clear D. Per germline, CDR1 LNHDA and CDR2 SQIVND (reference sequence). Between the trimmed V and J ends, which lost 6 bases and 11 bases, there was a span of 20 bases. The CDR3 is 14 residues long. The CDR3 loop reads CASSPMRVGSAQHF. CDR3 DNA: TGTGCCAGTAGCCCAATGAGGGTCGGGTCGGCCCAGCATTTT.

This clone was recorded once. The V gene is TRBV2, the J gene TRBJ1-1; D possibly corresponds to TRBD1 (5 bases). V was pared by 4 bases and J by 1 base, with 10 bases between. The CDR3 has 14 residues. The germline V gene has CDR1 SNHLY and CDR2 FYNNEI. The CDR3: CASSGGLPNTEAFF. CDR3 DNA: TGTGCCAGCAGTGGGGGGTTGCCGAACACTGAAGCTTTCTTT.

The chain uses TRBV27 and TRBJ1-1, with 7 bases matching TRBD1. The trim removed 4 bases at V and 2 bases at J, leaving 4 bases unmatched. CDR1 and CDR2 from the germline V gene are MNHEY and SMNVEV (reference sequence). This CDR3 comprises 14 residues. As DNA, the CDR3 is TGTGCCAGCAGTTCAAACAGGGGTAACACTGAAGCTTTCTTT. This translates into CASSSNRGNTEAFF.

This clone was counted once. V usage is TRBV28 and J usage is TRBJ2-7; 10 bases are a match to TRBD2. This CDR3 has 16 amino acids. Germline CDR1 MDHEN, CDR2 SYDVKM. J was trimmed by 2 bases and V by 3 bases; bases with no gene match: 7. CDR3 in DNA: TGTGCCAGCAGTTTTATGGAAGCGGGAGGGCCCTACGAGCAGTACTTC. Translating it yields CASSFMEAGGPYEQYF.

CDR3 region: CASSLVGDTEAFF. The CDR3 DNA follows: TGTGCCAGCAGCTTGGTGGGGGACACTGAAGCTTTCTTT. The chain recombines TRBV5-6 with TRBJ1-1; a possible D gene is TRBD1 (5 bases). V shed 0 bases and J shed 3 bases, with 6 bases lying between them. The CDR3 extends over 13 amino acids. The germline CDR1 and CDR2 sequences are SGHDT and YYEEEE.

J is TRBJ1-1 and V is TRBV12-3 or TRBV12-4, with unresolved D. The CDR3 is made up of 13 amino acids. Trimming shortened V by 0 bases and J by 7 bases, and 9 bases separated the two germline ends. The CDR3 spells CASSLAATLEAFF. In DNA form, the CDR3 reads TGTGCCAGCAGTTTAGCGGCGACACTTGAAGCTTTCTTT.

This chain uses TRBV12-3 or TRBV12-4 with TRBJ2-1; 8 nucleotides agree with TRBD1. Trimming cost V 7 bases and J 9 bases; bases outside gene matches: 5. The CDR3 extends over 12 amino acids. The CDR3 nucleotides are TGTGCCAGCAACCCAGGGGGCGGTGAGCAGTTCTTC. The encoded protein is CASNPGGGEQFF.

The CDR3, as DNA: TGTGCCAGCAGCTTAGCGCTCGGGGGAGGAGGGTACAATGAGCAGTTCTTC. Protein product: CASSLALGGGGYNEQFF. The chain carries TRBV7-9 and TRBJ2-1, with a tentative D call TRBD2 (6 bases). CDR3 length equals 17 residues. Germline V gene sequence: CDR1 SEHNR, CDR2 FQNEAQ (reference sequence). Between the trimmed V and J ends, which lost 0 bases and 4 bases, there was a span of 16 bases.

Here the CDR3 DNA reads TGTGCCAGCAGCCCAATGTCAGCCGGGAACACTGAAGCTTTCTTT. Encoded protein: CASSPMSAGNTEAFF. The chain links TRBV7-2 to TRBJ1-1; D is ambiguous. The CDR3 consists of 15 residues. Per the germline V gene, CDR1 is SGHTA and CDR2 is FQGNSA. Trimming took off 5 bases at V and 1 base at J, with 14 bases between the two ends.

The J gene is TRBJ2-7, the V gene TRBV21-1; the table assigns TRBD2, which was not confirmed against the DNA. TRBV21-1 is noted as a pseudogene. CDR3 length equals 16 residues. Here the CDR3 reads CASSKVKTSGSHEQYF. The CDR3 DNA reads as TGTGCCAGCAGCAAAGTAAAGACTAGCGGGAGCCACGAGCAGTACTTC.

The chain is built from TRBV9 and TRBJ2-1; D gene ambiguous. Germline loops: CDR1 SGDLS, CDR2 YYNGEE. The ends were cut back, 7 bases at V and 1 base at J, with 6 bases in the middle. There are 12 residues in the CDR3. DNA for the CDR3: TGTGCCAGCTCTATTTCCTACAATGAGCAGTTCTTC. This codes for CASSISYNEQFF.

The V call is TRBV7-9, the J call TRBJ2-6, with D perhaps TRBD2 (6 bases). CDR1 SEHNR and CDR2 FQNEAQ come from the germline V gene (reference sequence). This CDR3 region has 15 residues. With 1 base removed from V and 4 bases from J, the gap between germline ends came to 8 bases. The CDR3: CASSLGGDGANVLTF. In DNA form, the CDR3 reads TGTGCCAGCAGCTTAGGGGGGGACGGGGCCAACGTCCTGACTTTC.

The chain recombines TRBV5-4 with TRBJ2-3; TRBD2 might be the D (6 bases). The CDR3 loop spans 16 amino acids. Between the trimmed V and J ends, which lost 0 bases and 0 bases, there was a span of 11 bases. Germline V gene lookup returns CDR1 SGHNT and CDR2 YYREEE (reference sequence). As DNA, the CDR3 is TGTGCCAGCAGCTTGGGCGGGACTTCTAGCACAGATACGCAGTATTTT. Translating gives CASSLGGTSSTDTQYF.

Only one count was recorded for this clone. The rearrangement joins TRBV5-1 to TRBJ2-6, with D perhaps matching TRBD1 (5 bases). V was clipped by 3 bases and J by 0 bases, with 13 bases between them. The CDR3 covers 17 residues. Germline CDR1 is SGHRS and CDR2 is YFSETQ. CDR3 loop: CASSYGHVSSGANVLTF. The CDR3 DNA sequence: TGCGCCAGCAGCTACGGACACGTAAGCTCTGGGGCCAACGTCCTGACTTTC.

The chain is built from TRBV5-4 and TRBJ2-1; TRBD2 agrees at 15 bases. With 4 bases clipped from V and 1 base from J, the junction kept 6 bases outside the gene matches. This CDR3 comprises 18 residues. CDR1 and CDR2 (germline): SGHNT, YYREEE (reference sequence). CDR3 in amino acids: CASSRGLAGGYSYNEQFF. CDR3 DNA: TGTGCCAGCAGCCGGGGACTAGCGGGAGGATATTCCTACAATGAGCAGTTCTTC. Supplemented by reference TRBV5-4 and TRBJ2-1, the full variable domain reads ETGVTQSPTHLIKTRGQQVTLRCSSQSGHNTVSWYQQALGQGPQFIFQYYREEENGRGNFPPRFSGLQFPNYSSELNVNALELDDSALYLCASSRGLAGGYSYNEQFFGPGTRLTVL.

As for this clone: Distinct nucleotide sequences in the sample also encode this CDR3. V is TRBV9 and J is TRBJ1-1, with 12 positions matching TRBD1. The CDR3 spans 15 residues. Germline CDR1 is SGDLS and CDR2 is YYNGEE. V was clipped by 2 bases and J by 2 bases; unmatched bases: 1. The DNA of the CDR3 is TGTGCCAGCAGCGTTGGGACAGGGGGCAACACTGAAGCTTTCTTT. It encodes CASSVGTGGNTEAFF.

V gene TRBV27 combines with J gene TRBJ1-4; no clear D gene. V dropped 9 bases and J dropped 0 bases, with 11 bases sitting between them. CDR3 length: 14 amino acids. CDR1 is MNHEY, CDR2 SMNVEV, per germline (reference sequence). CDR3 loop: CARPGEATNEKLFF. In DNA, the CDR3 is TGTGCCAGGCCCGGGGAGGCAACTAATGAAAAACTGTTTTTT.